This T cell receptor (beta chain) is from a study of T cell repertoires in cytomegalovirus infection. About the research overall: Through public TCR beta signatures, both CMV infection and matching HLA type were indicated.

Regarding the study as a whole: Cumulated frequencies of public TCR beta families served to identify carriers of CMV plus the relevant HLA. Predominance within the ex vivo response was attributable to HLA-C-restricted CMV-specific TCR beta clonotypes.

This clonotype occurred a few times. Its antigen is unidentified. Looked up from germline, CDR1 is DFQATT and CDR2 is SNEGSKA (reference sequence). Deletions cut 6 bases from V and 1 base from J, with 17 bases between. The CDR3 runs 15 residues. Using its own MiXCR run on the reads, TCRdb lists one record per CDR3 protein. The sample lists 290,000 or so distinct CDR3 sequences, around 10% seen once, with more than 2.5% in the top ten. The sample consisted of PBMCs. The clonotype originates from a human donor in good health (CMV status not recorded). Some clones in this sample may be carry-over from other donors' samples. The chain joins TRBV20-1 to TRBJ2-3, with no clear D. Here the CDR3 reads CSAFRAQVGTDTQYF. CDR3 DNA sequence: TGCAGTGCGTTCCGGGCGCAAGTAGGCACAGATACGCAGTATTTT.